This T cell receptor beta chain was recorded in a study of blood T cell repertoires in COVID-19. Study information: Samples came from the United States, Italy and Spain, spanning acute and convalescent COVID-19.

Seattle patients were enrolled during active infection and followed longitudinally. As processed by the authors: Estimation of nucleated cell counts was performed using reference gene primer amplification. TCRdb's table, derived via immunoSEQ multiplex PCR, lists solely in-frame clones and lacks some. Clonal size and the V and J genes are those of that table, whereas D and trimming came from the DNA. The sample lists 100,000 to 150,000 clones, 81% seen once, with roughly 15% in the top ten. J was trimmed by 6 bases and V by 5 bases; bases with no gene match: 8. CDR1 is MNHEY, CDR2 SVGEGT, per germline. This CDR3 is built from 15 residues.

The clonotype comes from a man aged 25-45 years with COVID-19, enrolled during active disease. Sequencing input: peripheral blood. The chain couples TRBV6-2 or TRBV6-3 to TRBJ2-2, with 8 bases fitting TRBD1. CDR3 DNA: TGTGCCAGCAGTGCTAGGACAGGGAGTTCCGGGGAGCTGTTTTTT. It is translated as CASSARTGSSGELFF.